Below, one T cell receptor (beta chain) is given with its context. This clone was counted a few times. No cognate antigen has been identified for it. No much larger clone exists at a distance of one base, and base qualities are not known. This sample is drawn from a study of blood T cell repertoires in COVID-19 (dated by TCRdb to 2020 to 2021). Looking at the study overall: Samples from collaborators originated in the United States, Italy and Spain and spanned both the acute and convalescent phases of COVID-19. The prospective study material was composed of cDNA or gDNA derived from T cells, B-cell-depleted T cells, or PBMCs. Where available, HLA class I and class II types were obtained from metadata supplied by the sample provider rather than from assay-based typing. The repertoires were released in a freely available public database intended as a resource for research on the immune response to SARS-CoV-2. Nearly every sample came with metadata listing a de-identified subject ID, COVID-19 status, age in years and sex. Samples were obtained from the ongoing ImmuneRACE study (first 160 participants) and from 1,200 or so subjects provided by 6 global collaborators. Deeply sampled blood TCRbeta repertoires from subjects exposed to, actively infected with, or recovered from COVID-19 were included in the dataset. The study at large found these results: The quantity of clinical and demographic metadata differed by source and by participant and was supplied without curation.

The immunoSEQ Assay, a bias-controlled multiplex PCR, was used to amplify TCRbeta CDR3 regions from genomic DNA. In the authors' own workflow: The number of nucleated cells in each sample was estimated from the amplification of reference gene primers within the assay. Sequence reads were collapsed and filtered to measure the absolute abundance of every unique TCRbeta CDR3 rearrangement. Productive Simpson clonality was computed per sample as the square root of Simpson's diversity index over productive rearrangements. Not all clones reach the TCRdb copy of this immuneACCESS table, which keeps in-frame sequences only. Checked studies attribute under half of the gap to unresolved V genes and leave the rest unexplained. V, J and clone size were drawn from that table, and D and trimming were deduced from the DNA. The sample has about 140,000 clones on record, 84% of them singletons. The ten largest account for roughly 10% of the sample.

The collaborating institutions used their own protocols to collect whole blood in K2EDTA tubes. Collaborator samples were shipped for TCRbeta analysis as frozen whole blood, isolated PBMCs, or DNA extracted from either sample type. Counted from cysteine to phenylalanine, this CDR3 has 17 amino acids. The kept DNA is CDR3 alone, 51 bases in frame from the first base. The rearrangement joined TRBV21-1 to TRBJ1-6; the table gives TRBD1 as D, unverified against the DNA. TRBV21-1 is labeled a pseudogene. The TCR was taken from a man aged 60 to 75 with active or convalescent COVID-19. Sequencing was done on a sample of peripheral blood. The DNA sequence is given as TGTGCCAGCAGCAAAGTCCCGCCCGACAGCGATAATTCACCCCTCCACTTT. This codes for CASSKVPPDSDNSPLHF.